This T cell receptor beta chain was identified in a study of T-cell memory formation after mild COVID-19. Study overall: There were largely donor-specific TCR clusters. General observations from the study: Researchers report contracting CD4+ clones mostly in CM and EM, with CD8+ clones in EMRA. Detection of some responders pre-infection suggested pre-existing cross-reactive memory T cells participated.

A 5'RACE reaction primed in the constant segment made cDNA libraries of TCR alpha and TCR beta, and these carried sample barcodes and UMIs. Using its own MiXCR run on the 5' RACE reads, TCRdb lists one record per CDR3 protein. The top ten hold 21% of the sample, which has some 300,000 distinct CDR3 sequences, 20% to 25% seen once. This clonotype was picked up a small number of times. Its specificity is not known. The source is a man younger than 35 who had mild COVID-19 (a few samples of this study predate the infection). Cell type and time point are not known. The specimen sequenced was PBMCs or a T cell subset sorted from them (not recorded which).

The CDR3 DNA is TGTGCCAGCCGGGACAGGGGGTCGAACGAGCAGTACGTC. Its protein product is CASRDRGSNEQYV. The chain couples TRBV28 to TRBJ2-7; 11 bases are shared with TRBD1. The CDR3 is 13 amino acids. J lost 5 bases, V lost 8 bases, and 5 bases had no gene match. CDR1 is MDHEN and CDR2 is SYDVKM in the germline V gene.